This T cell receptor (beta chain) comes out of a study of Graves' ophthalmopathy and Graves' hyperthyroidism. Notes on the study in general: Forecasting of ophthalmopathy progression by the model achieved around 71% sensitivity and roughly 75% specificity. Ophthalmopathy versus stable hyperthyroidism: 13-signature model gave around 85% sensitivity, 65% to 82% specificity.

CDR3 length: 15 residues. The V end lost 6 bases, the J end lost 4 bases, and 15 bases lay between the germline ends. Germline CDR1 reads SGHTA; CDR2 reads FQGNSA. Transcripts of RNA were the source for amplifying TCR beta CDR3 regions. Scientists carried out first-round RT-PCR using HTBI primers and then a second-round multiplex PCR. Using its own MiXCR run on the multiplex PCR reads, TCRdb lists one record per CDR3 protein. The table has 200,000 to 250,000 distinct CDR3 sequences, approximately 21% seen once. Ineligible for inclusion were patients with other autoimmune diseases, uncontrolled infections, pregnancy or lactation. Clinical symptoms, serum thyroxine, TRAb, thyroid ultrasound and orbital computed tomography formed the basis of diagnosis. As for this clonotype: Its antigen remains unknown.

This clonotype was sampled from a woman aged 45-65 years with Graves' ophthalmopathy. The sample taken for sequencing was peripheral blood. The chain recombines TRBV7-2 with TRBJ2-2; a weak D match, TRBD1 (6 bases). The CDR3 sequence: CASSITQGTTGELFF. CDR3 in DNA: TGTGCCAGCAGTATCACCCAGGGGACCACCGGGGAGCTGTTTTTT.